This passage covers 22 T cell receptor beta chains from one sample sequenced in a study of T cell repertoires in cytomegalovirus infection. No antigen has been assigned to these receptors. TCRdb fed the reads into MiXCR, producing one record per CDR3 protein. The sample holds about 500,000 distinct CDR3 sequences, roughly 34% seen once. The specimen was cultured PBMCs, collected from culture after CMV antigen stimulation. Every receptor here comes from a human donor in good health (CMV status not recorded). Some clones in this sample may be carry-over from other donors' samples.

The gene calls are TRBV20-1 and TRBJ2-7, with 9 nucleotides matching TRBD1. The CDR3 is 12 residues long. Per germline, CDR1 DFQATT and CDR2 SNEGSKA (reference sequence). V lost 7 bases and J lost 0; bases outside the gene matches: 1. This chain's CDR3 is CSGDRDSYEQYF. In DNA, the CDR3 is TGCAGTGGGGACAGGGACTCCTACGAGCAGTACTTC.

V usage is TRBV20-1 and J usage is TRBJ2-3, with a possible D match to TRBD2 (6 bases). The CDR3 length is 13 residues. CDR1 is DFQATT, CDR2 SNEGSKA, per germline (reference sequence). Between the trimmed V and J ends, which lost 7 bases and 4 bases, there was a span of 15 bases. CDR3 protein: CSVPSRGSDTQYF. In DNA, the CDR3 is TGCAGTGTCCCCTCCCGGGGGTCAGATACGCAGTATTTT.

This clonotype was seen only once. The chain is built from TRBV28 and TRBJ1-1; unclear D gene. Germline CDR1 is MDHEN and CDR2 is SYDVKM. V lost 4 bases and J lost 6, with 12 bases in between. This CDR3 has 13 residues. The CDR3 coding sequence is TGTGCCAGCAGTTCGCCCGCAGGCTCTGAAGCTTTCTTT. It is translated as CASSSPAGSEAFF.

The CDR3 sequence: CASSPHGYPYEQYF. The CDR3 nucleotides read TGTGCCAGCAGCCCCCATGGCTACCCGTACGAGCAGTACTTC. The J gene is TRBJ2-7, the V gene TRBV7-9; unclear D gene. This CDR3 spans 14 amino acids. V dropped 5 bases and J dropped 4 bases, with 15 bases sitting between them. Germline loops: CDR1 SEHNR, CDR2 FQNEAQ (reference sequence).

The V gene is TRBV5-4, the J gene TRBJ2-7, with a tentative D call TRBD2 (5 bases). The CDR3 spans 12 residues. The germline CDR1 and CDR2 sequences are SGHNT and YYREEE (reference sequence). V lost 10 bases, J lost 3 bases, and 14 bases lay in between. The DNA of the CDR3 is TGTGCCCAGGCGAGAGGGCTCTACGAGCAGTACGTC. Translating gives CAQARGLYEQYV.

The chain's CDR3 is CASRPVGQGAYEQYF. As DNA, the CDR3 is TGTGCCAGCAGACCCGTCGGACAGGGGGCCTACGAGCAGTACTTC. The V gene is TRBV6-2 or TRBV6-3, the J gene TRBJ2-7; 10 positions agree with TRBD1. The J segment lost 2 bases and the V segment lost 6 bases, leaving 7 bases of the junction unmatched. The CDR3 covers 15 residues. Germline V CDR1 and CDR2: MNHEY, SVGEGT.

This chain connects TRBV19 to TRBJ1-1; the D gene is possibly TRBD1 (5 bases). The V gene's germline CDR1 is LNHDA and CDR2 SQIVND (reference sequence). This CDR3 has 13 residues. V dropped 2 bases and J dropped 8 bases, with 12 bases sitting between them. In nucleotides, the CDR3 is TGTGCCAGTAGTATAAAAGGGGACTTCGAAGCTTTCTTT. Translated: CASSIKGDFEAFF.

This clonotype was recorded a few times. V is TRBV6-1 and J is TRBJ2-2; D is possibly TRBD1 or TRBD2 (5 bases each). Trimming took 7 bases from V and 4 from J, leaving 16 bases between them. Germline CDR1 MNHNS, CDR2 SASEGT. The length of the CDR3 is 15 residues. The CDR3 coding sequence is TGTGCCAGCAATGGTCAGGGACGTGGCACCGGGGAGCTGTTTTTT. This translates into CASNGQGRGTGELFF.

In its sample, this clonotype was seen a few times. V usage is TRBV5-1 and J usage is TRBJ2-7; possibly TRBD1 for D (6 bases). V shed 3 bases and J shed 2 bases, with 12 bases lying between them. CDR1 is SGHRS, CDR2 YFSETQ, per germline. The CDR3 runs to 14 residues. The CDR3 nucleotides are TGCGCCAGCAGCTCGGACAGTTTGACCTACGAGCAGTACTTC. Encoded protein: CASSSDSLTYEQYF.

This clonotype occurred a few times. V is TRBV7-9 and J is TRBJ1-6; the match to TRBD1 covers 8 bases. The CDR3 is made up of 13 amino acids. CDR1 and CDR2 from the germline V gene are SEHNR and FQNEAQ (reference sequence). Trimming removed 5 bases from V and 6 bases from J; junction bases left unmatched: 0. The chain's CDR3 is CASSTGGNSPLHF. CDR3 bases: TGTGCCAGCAGCACAGGGGGTAATTCACCCCTCCACTTT.

The rearrangement links TRBV7-2 to TRBJ1-3; no firm D call. The CDR3 has 11 amino acids. V lost 1 base and J lost 9, with 4 bases in between. From germline, CDR1 is SGHTA and CDR2 FQGNSA. The CDR3 is CASSLVGTIYF. CDR3 bases: TGTGCCAGCAGCTTAGTCGGCACCATATATTTT.

This clonotype was recorded at least ten times. The gene calls are TRBV12-3 or TRBV12-4 and TRBJ1-5; the D is unclear. V dropped 5 bases and J dropped 5 bases, with 10 bases sitting between them. The CDR3 has 13 amino acids. CDR3 nucleotide sequence: TGTGCCAGCAGTAGTCAGAGTCATCAGCCCCAGCATTTT. This encodes CASSSQSHQPQHF.

This clonotype was recorded a few times. This chain connects TRBV7-9 to TRBJ1-4, with D possibly matching TRBD1 (6 bases). This CDR3 region has 13 residues. V shed 5 bases and J shed 2 bases, with 6 bases lying between them. The V gene's germline CDR1 is SEHNR and CDR2 FQNEAQ (reference sequence). The CDR3 DNA is TGTGCCAGCAGCACAGGGACTAATGAAAAACTGTTTTTT. Amino acid sequence: CASSTGTNEKLFF.

The chain links TRBV19 to TRBJ2-3; weak D call: TRBD2 (5 bases). Germline CDR1 LNHDA, CDR2 SQIVND (reference sequence). The V and J ends lost 6 bases and 0 bases respectively, with 13 bases between them. The CDR3 spans 15 residues. The CDR3 DNA sequence: TGTGCCAGTAGATCAGGCGGGCCAAGCACAGATACGCAGTATTTT. Translation: CASRSGGPSTDTQYF.

The chain uses TRBV7-9 and TRBJ2-2; a possible D gene is TRBD1 (6 bases). V was shortened by 6 bases and J by 4 bases, with 15 bases between the two germline ends. Germline V gives CDR1 SEHNR, CDR2 FQNEAQ (reference sequence). The CDR3 spans 15 residues. The CDR3 is CASSYSTGFTGELFF. For the CDR3, the DNA is TGTGCCAGCAGTTACTCTACAGGGTTCACCGGGGAGCTGTTTTTT. Complete variable domain (other parts from reference TRBV7-9 and TRBJ2-2): DTGVSQNPRHKITKRGQNVTFRCDPISEHNRLYWYRQTLGQGPEFLTYFQNEAQLEKSRLLSDRFSAERPKGSFSTLEIQRTEQGDSAMYLCASSYSTGFTGELFFGEGSRLTVL.

This clonotype was observed a handful of times. The chain joins TRBV7-9 to TRBJ2-5, with 13 bases lining up with TRBD2. V dropped 5 bases and J dropped 1; count of bases not matched to a gene: 16. The CDR3 is 20 amino acids. The germline gives CDR1 SEHNR, CDR2 FQNEAQ (reference sequence). The chain's CDR3 is CASSPYLTSGRAPTQETQYF. CDR3 nucleotides: TGTGCCAGCAGCCCTTACCTTACTAGCGGGAGGGCCCCGACCCAAGAGACCCAGTACTTC.

This chain uses TRBV7-2 with TRBJ2-1; TRBD2 agrees at 7 bases. This CDR3 has 14 amino acids. V was pared by 5 bases and J by 4 bases, with 5 bases of the junction left unmatched. Germline assignment: CDR1 SGHTA and CDR2 FQGNSA. DNA for the CDR3: TGTGCCAGCAGCATAACTAGCGTGTACAATGAGCAGTTCTTC. Its translation: CASSITSVYNEQFF.

This clonotype was detected many times. The rearrangement links TRBV7-2 to TRBJ1-2; 8 bases are a match to TRBD1. The CDR3 has 15 amino acids. Germline V gives CDR1 SGHTA, CDR2 FQGNSA. Trimming removed 1 base from V and 3 bases from J; junction bases left unmatched: 4. The CDR3 DNA reads TGTGCCAGCAGCTTAGGTCGGGACAGGCACTATGGCTACACCTTC. Translating it yields CASSLGRDRHYGYTF.

This clonotype has only a few counts. The chain is built from TRBV7-2 and TRBJ2-3; D may be TRBD2 (7 bases). CDR3 length equals 17 residues. The ends were cut back, 6 bases at V and 2 bases at J, with 21 bases in the middle. CDR1 and CDR2 from the germline V gene are SGHTA and FQGNSA. This CDR3 reads CASSRGGGAYSTDTQYF. DNA for the CDR3: TGTGCCAGCAGTCGAGGTGGGGGGGCATATTCCACAGATACGCAGTATTTT.

This clonotype was counted only a few times. Here the CDR3 DNA reads TGTGCCAGCAGTTACCAGGTTGGGACTAGCGGGAGTTACGAGCAGTACGTC. Its protein is CASSYQVGTSGSYEQYV. The chain is built from TRBV6-2 or TRBV6-3 and TRBJ2-7; 14 positions agree with TRBD2. The CDR3 extends over 17 amino acids. The germline V gene encodes CDR1 MNHEY and CDR2 SVGEGT. J was trimmed by 4 bases and V by 2 bases; bases with no gene match: 7.

Only a few counts were recorded for this clonotype. This chain joins TRBV19 and TRBJ2-2, with a possible D match to TRBD1 (6 bases). This CDR3 comprises 15 residues. V dropped 4 bases and J dropped 2 bases, with 11 bases sitting between them. Germline CDR1 reads LNHDA; CDR2 reads SQIVND (reference sequence). The CDR3 DNA follows: TGTGCCAGTAGTAGCGAGGGACAAAACACCGGGGAGCTGTTTTTT. Translating it yields CASSSEGQNTGELFF.

This clonotype came up a few times. This sequence joins TRBV28 and TRBJ1-5; TRBD1 matches 8 bases. This CDR3 region has 18 residues. Germline V gene lookup returns CDR1 MDHEN and CDR2 SYDVKM. Trimming removed 7 bases from V and 5 bases from J; junction bases left unmatched: 19. In DNA, the CDR3 is TGTGCCAGCACCACCGATGACAGGGGCAAGTATTTTTATCAGCCCCAGCATTTT. Its translation: CASTTDDRGKYFYQPQHF.